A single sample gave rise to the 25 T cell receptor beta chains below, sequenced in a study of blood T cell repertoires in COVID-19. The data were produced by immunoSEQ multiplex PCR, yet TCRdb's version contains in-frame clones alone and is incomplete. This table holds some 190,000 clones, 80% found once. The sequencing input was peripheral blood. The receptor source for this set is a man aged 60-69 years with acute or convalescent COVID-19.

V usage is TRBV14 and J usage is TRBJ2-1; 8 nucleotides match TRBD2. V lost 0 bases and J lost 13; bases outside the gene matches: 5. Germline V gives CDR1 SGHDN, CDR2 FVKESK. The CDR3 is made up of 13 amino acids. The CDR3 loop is CASSQDRGTSQFF. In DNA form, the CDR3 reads TGTGCCAGCAGCCAAGATCGAGGGACTAGTCAGTTCTTC.

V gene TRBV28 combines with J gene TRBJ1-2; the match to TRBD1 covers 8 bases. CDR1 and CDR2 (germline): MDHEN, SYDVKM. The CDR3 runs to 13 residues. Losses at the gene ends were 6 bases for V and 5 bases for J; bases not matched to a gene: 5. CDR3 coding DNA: TGTGCCAGCAGACAACAGGGGGGGTATGGCTACACCTTC. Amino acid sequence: CASRQQGGYGYTF.

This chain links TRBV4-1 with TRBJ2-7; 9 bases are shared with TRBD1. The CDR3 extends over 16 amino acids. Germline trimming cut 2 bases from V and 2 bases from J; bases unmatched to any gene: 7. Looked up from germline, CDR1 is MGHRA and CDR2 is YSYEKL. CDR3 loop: CASSQYTGTGTYEQYF. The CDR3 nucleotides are TGCGCCAGCAGCCAATACACCGGGACAGGGACCTACGAGCAGTACTTC.

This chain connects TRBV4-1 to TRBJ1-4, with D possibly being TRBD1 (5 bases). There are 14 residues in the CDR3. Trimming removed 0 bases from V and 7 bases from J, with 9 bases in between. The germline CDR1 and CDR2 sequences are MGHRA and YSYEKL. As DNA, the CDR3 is TGCGCCAGCAGCCAAGAAGCCGGGGGTGAAAAACTGTTTTTT. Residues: CASSQEAGGEKLFF.

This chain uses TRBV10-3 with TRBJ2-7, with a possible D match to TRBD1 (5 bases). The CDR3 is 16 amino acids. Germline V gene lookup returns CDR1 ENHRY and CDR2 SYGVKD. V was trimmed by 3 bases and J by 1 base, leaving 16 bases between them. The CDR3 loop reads CAISDLGLGLSYEQYF. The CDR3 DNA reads TGTGCCATCAGTGATTTAGGCTTGGGGCTATCCTACGAGCAGTACTTC.

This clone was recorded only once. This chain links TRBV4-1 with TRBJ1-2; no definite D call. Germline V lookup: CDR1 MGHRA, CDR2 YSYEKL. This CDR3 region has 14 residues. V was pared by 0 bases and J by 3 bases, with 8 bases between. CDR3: CASSQDPGDYGYTF. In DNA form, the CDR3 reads TGCGCCAGCAGCCAAGATCCCGGGGACTATGGCTACACCTTC.

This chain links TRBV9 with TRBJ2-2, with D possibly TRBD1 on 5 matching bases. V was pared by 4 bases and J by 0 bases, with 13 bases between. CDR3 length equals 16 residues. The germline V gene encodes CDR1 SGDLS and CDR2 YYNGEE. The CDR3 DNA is TGTGCCAGCAGCCCACGACAGAGTCCGAACACCGGGGAGCTGTTTTTT. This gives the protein CASSPRQSPNTGELFF.

The CDR3 loop is CATKGLAGTADTQYF. Here the CDR3 DNA reads TGTGCCACCAAGGGACTAGCGGGGACCGCAGATACGCAGTATTTT. This chain uses TRBV15 with TRBJ2-3; 13 nucleotides agree with TRBD2. The trim removed 7 bases at V and 4 bases at J, leaving 5 bases unmatched. CDR1 and CDR2 (germline): LNHNV, YYDKDF (reference sequence). The CDR3 consists of 15 residues.

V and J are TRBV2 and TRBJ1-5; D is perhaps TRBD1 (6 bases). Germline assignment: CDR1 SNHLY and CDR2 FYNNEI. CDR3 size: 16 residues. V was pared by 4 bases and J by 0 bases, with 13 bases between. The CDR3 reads CASSVQGSYSNQPQHF. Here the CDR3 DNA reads TGTGCCAGCAGTGTCCAGGGGTCTTATAGCAATCAGCCCCAGCATTTT.

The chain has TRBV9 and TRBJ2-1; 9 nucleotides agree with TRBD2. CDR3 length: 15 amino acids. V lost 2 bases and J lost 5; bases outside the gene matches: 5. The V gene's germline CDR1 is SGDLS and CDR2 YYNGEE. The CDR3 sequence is CASSVSGSRNNEQFF. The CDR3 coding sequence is TGTGCCAGCAGCGTTAGCGGGAGTCGGAACAATGAGCAGTTCTTC.

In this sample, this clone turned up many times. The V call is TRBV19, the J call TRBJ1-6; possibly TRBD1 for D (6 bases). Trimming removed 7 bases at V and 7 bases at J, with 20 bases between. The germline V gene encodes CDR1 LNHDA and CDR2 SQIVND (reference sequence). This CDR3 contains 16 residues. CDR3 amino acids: CASISRGGEGNSPLHF. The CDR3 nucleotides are TGTGCCAGTATTTCGAGGGGGGGTGAGGGGAATTCACCCCTCCACTTT.

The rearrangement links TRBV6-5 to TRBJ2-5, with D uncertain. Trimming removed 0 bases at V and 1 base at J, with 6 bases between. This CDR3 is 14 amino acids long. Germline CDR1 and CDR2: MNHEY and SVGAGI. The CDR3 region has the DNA TGTGCCAGCAGTTACTCGGTAGTCCAAGAGACCCAGTACTTC. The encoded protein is CASSYSVVQETQYF.

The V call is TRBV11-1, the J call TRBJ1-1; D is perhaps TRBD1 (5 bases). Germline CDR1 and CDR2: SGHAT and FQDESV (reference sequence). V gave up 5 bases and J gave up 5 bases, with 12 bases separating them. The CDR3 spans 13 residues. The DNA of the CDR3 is TGTGCCAGCAGCCTACTAAGGGGTACTGAAGCTTTCTTT. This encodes CASSLLRGTEAFF.

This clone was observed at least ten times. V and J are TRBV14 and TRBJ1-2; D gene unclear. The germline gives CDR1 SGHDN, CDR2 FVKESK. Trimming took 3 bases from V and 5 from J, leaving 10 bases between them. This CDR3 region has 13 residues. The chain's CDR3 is CASSHGPTYGYTF. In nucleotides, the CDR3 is TGTGCCAGCAGCCATGGTCCAACTTATGGCTACACCTTC.

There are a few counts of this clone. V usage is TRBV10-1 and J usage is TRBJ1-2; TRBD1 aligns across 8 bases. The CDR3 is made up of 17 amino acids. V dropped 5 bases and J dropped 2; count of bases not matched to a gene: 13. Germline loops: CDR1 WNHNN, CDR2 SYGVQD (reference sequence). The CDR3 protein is CASSPGLRGQGNYGYTF. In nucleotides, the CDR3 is TGCGCCAGCAGTCCGGGGCTCAGAGGACAGGGAAACTATGGCTACACCTTC.

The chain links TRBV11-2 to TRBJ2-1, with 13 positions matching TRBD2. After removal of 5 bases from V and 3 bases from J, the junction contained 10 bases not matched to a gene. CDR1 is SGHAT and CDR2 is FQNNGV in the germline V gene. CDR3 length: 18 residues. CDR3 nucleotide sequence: TGTGCCAGCAGCGCCCCACTAGCGGGAGGGTCAAGCTACAATGAGCAGTTCTTC. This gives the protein CASSAPLAGGSSYNEQFF.

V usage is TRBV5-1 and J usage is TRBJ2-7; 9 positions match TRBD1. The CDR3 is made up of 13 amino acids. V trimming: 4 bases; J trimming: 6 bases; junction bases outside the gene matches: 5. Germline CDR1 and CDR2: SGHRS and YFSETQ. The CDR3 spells CASSPGQGTEQYF. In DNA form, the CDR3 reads TGCGCCAGCAGCCCGGGACAGGGTACCGAGCAGTACTTC.

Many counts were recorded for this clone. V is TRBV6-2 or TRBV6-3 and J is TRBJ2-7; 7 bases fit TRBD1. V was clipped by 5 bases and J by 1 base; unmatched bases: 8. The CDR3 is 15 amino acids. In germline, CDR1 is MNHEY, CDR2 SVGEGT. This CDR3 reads CASSPRGTPSYEQYF. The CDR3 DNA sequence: TGTGCCAGCAGTCCCAGGGGGACCCCTTCCTACGAGCAGTACTTC.

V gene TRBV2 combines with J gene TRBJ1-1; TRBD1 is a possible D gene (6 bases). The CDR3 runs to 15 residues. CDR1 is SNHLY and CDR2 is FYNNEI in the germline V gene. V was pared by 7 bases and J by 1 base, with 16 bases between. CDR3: CASKGGETWNTEAFF. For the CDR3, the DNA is TGTGCCAGCAAGGGGGGGGAAACGTGGAACACTGAAGCTTTCTTT.

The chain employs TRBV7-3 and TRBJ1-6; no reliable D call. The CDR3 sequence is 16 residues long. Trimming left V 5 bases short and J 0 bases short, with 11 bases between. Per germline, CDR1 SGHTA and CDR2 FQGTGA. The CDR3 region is CASSTRPSSYNSPLHF. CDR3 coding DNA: TGTGCCAGCAGCACCCGTCCGAGCTCCTATAATTCACCCCTCCACTTT.

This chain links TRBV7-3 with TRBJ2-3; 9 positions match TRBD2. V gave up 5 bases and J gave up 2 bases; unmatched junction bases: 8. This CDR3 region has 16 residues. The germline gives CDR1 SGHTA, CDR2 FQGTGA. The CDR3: CASSPRQRGDTDTQYF. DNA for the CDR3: TGTGCCAGCAGCCCTCGACAGCGGGGGGACACAGATACGCAGTATTTT.

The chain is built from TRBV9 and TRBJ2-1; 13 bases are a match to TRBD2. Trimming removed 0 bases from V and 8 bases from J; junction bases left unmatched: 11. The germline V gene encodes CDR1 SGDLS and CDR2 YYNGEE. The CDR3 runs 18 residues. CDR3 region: CASSVEAGLAGKGHEQFF. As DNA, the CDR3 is TGTGCCAGCAGCGTAGAAGCGGGACTAGCGGGGAAAGGCCATGAGCAGTTCTTC. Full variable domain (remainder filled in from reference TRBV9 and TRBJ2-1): DSGVTQTPKHLITATGQRVTLRCSPRSGDLSVYWYQQSLDQGLQFLIQYYNGEERAKGNILERFSAQQFPDLHSELNLSSLELGDSALYFCASSVEAGLAGKGHEQFFGPGTRLTVL.

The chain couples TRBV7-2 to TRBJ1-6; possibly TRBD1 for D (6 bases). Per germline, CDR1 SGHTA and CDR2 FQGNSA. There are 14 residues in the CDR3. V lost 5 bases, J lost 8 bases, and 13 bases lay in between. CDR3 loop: CASSAIYRDSPLHF. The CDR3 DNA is TGTGCCAGCAGCGCCATATACAGGGATTCACCCCTCCACTTT.

The CDR3 spells CASSEGGAYEQYF. The CDR3 coding sequence is TGTGCCAGCAGTGAAGGGGGCGCATACGAGCAGTACTTC. This chain uses TRBV6-1 with TRBJ2-7; possibly TRBD1 for D (5 bases). V was trimmed by 1 base and J by 4 bases, leaving 8 bases between them. Germline CDR1 and CDR2: MNHNS and SASEGT. The CDR3 has 13 residues.

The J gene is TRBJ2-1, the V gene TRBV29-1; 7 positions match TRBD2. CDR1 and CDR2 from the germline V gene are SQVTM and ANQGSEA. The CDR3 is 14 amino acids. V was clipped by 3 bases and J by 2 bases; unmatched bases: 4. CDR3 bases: TGCAGCGTTGATCTAGCGGAAACCTACAATGAGCAGTTCTTC. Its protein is CSVDLAETYNEQFF.